This entry features one T cell receptor (beta chain) sequence. The data were taken from a study of T cell responses to AZD1222 COVID-19 vaccine. The germline V and J ends were trimmed by 5 bases and 6 bases, with 9 bases remaining between them. This CDR3 contains 13 residues. Germline-derived CDR1 and CDR2 are KGHDR and SFDVKD. This table comes from immunoSEQ multiplex PCR, and its TCRdb copy is limited to in-frame clones, with some not included. The profile covers about 130,000 clones, with approximately 91% appearing a single time and around 0.98% taken by the ten largest. The sequence was obtained from an adult who received the AZD1222 COVID-19 vaccine. The specimen comprised peripheral blood, sampled 28 days after the second AZD1222 dose. The rearrangement joins TRBV24-1 to TRBJ1-4; the D is unclear. CDR3 sequence: CATSGLGYEKLFF. The CDR3 bases are TGTGCCACCAGTGGCTTGGGGTATGAAAAACTGTTTTTT.